The entry below describes one T cell receptor beta chain. This specimen comes from a study of T-cell reconstitution after alpha-beta-depleted transplantation in children. Unique molecular identifiers were used in preparing the TCRbeta library. Each CDR3 protein gets one entry after TCRdb re-called the PCR reads with MiXCR. The sample lists about 270,000 distinct CDR3 sequences; about a tenth were seen once. Trimming cost V 9 bases and J 5 bases; bases outside gene matches: 10. Per the germline V gene, CDR1 is MRHNA and CDR2 is SNTAGT. The CDR3 sequence is 14 residues long. The sequence was collected from a human donor who donated a stem cell graft to a child with SCID. Sample: PBMCs from the stem cell graft donor, taken from the stem cell graft. The chain combines TRBV6-4 with TRBJ1-1; 9 nucleotides match TRBD1. The CDR3 reads CAREEQGARTEAFF. The CDR3 bases are TGTGCCAGGGAGGAACAGGGGGCCAGGACTGAAGCTTTCTTT.